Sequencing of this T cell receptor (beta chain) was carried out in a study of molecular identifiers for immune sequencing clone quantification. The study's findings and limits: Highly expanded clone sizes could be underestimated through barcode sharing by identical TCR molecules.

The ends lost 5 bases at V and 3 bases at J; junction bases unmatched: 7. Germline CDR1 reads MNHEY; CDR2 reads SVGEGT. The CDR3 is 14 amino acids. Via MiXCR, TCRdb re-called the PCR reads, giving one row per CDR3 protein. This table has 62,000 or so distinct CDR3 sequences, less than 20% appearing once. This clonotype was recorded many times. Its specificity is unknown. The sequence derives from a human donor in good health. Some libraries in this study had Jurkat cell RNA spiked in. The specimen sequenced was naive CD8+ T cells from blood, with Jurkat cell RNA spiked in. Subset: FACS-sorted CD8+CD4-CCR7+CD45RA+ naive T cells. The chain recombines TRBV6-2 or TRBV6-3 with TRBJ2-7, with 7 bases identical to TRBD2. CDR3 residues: CASSQAGTNYEQYF. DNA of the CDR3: TGTGCCAGCAGTCAGGCCGGGACTAACTACGAGCAGTACTTC.